A selection of T cell receptor beta chains follows, all from one sample in a study of blood T cell repertoires in COVID-19. Assay used: immunoSEQ multiplex PCR; TCRdb lists only in-frame clones, some missing. The sample contains roughly 110,000 clones, about two thirds of which appear only once. Source material: peripheral blood. The receptors derive from a human donor with acute or convalescent COVID-19. The donor label of this sample is uncertain. The CDR3 runs from the conserved cysteine through the conserved F or W. D genes are given only for firm matches. Only some rows state a clone size, as once, few, many or a class for expanded clones.

>TRBJ1-4|TRBV28|NA|NA
CASSSQGHPNEKLFF
TGTGCCAGCAGTTCACAGGGACACCCTAATGAAAAACTGTTTTTT
>TRBJ1-1|TRBV27|few|NA
CASSFLGHQNTEAFF
TGTGCCAGCAGTTTCTTGGGACATCAGAACACTGAAGCTTTCTTT
>TRBJ2-1|TRBV24-1|once|NA
CATSDPKYNEQFF
TGTGCCACCAGTGATCCAAAATACAATGAGCAGTTCTTC
>TRBJ1-2|TRBV6-1|NA|TRBD1
CASSEHRGRRGYTF
TGTGCCAGCAGTGAACACAGGGGGCGTCGTGGCTACACCTTC
>TRBJ2-2|TRBV24-1|NA|NA
CATSDRRVRGDHTGELFF
TGTGCCACCAGTGACCGCCGGGTTCGGGGAGATCACACCGGGGAGCTGTTTTTT
>TRBJ1-2|TRBV25-1|NA|NA
CASSVKGNYGYTF
TGTGCCAGCAGTGTAAAGGGGAACTATGGCTACACCTTC
>TRBJ2-1|TRBV27|NA|TRBD2
CASSLYAGGRYNEQFF
TGTGCCAGCAGTTTATATGCGGGGGGACGGTACAATGAGCAGTTCTTC
>TRBJ1-2|TRBV5-4|NA|NA
CASSLDREPRNGYTF
TGTGCCAGCAGCTTGGACAGGGAGCCTAGGAATGGCTACACCTTC
>TRBJ2-5|TRBV28|NA|TRBD1
CASRQGPAQETQYF
TGTGCCAGCCGACAGGGTCCAGCCCAAGAGACCCAGTACTTC
>TRBJ1-5|TRBV5-1|NA|NA
CASSPRVGGQPQHF
TGCGCCAGCAGCCCCCGAGTAGGGGGTCAGCCCCAGCATTTT
>TRBJ2-5|TRBV10-3|NA|TRBD1
CAISQGASFGETQYF
TGTGCCATCAGTCAGGGGGCATCGTTTGGGGAGACCCAGTACTTC
>TRBJ2-1|TRBV14|NA|NA
CASSQDWVSRKVRKDEQFF
TGTGCCAGCAGCCAAGATTGGGTTTCGCGGAAGGTCCGGAAGGATGAGCAGTTCTTC
>TRBJ2-6|TRBV18|NA|TRBD1
CASSPNGQGSGANVLTF
TGTGCCAGCTCACCGAACGGACAGGGCTCCGGGGCCAACGTCCTGACTTTC
>TRBJ2-2|TRBV2|once|NA
CASSADFGGGIGELFF
TGTGCCAGCAGCGCCGACTTTGGAGGGGGCATCGGGGAGCTGTTTTTT